These 23 T cell receptor beta chains share one sample of origin, sequenced in a study of early T cells in non-severe SARS-CoV-2 infection. TCRdb ran MiXCR on the 5' RACE reads and lists one entry per CDR3 protein. Of 55,000 or so distinct CDR3 sequences in the sample, around 6.6% were seen once. The sequences come from whole blood, collected at baseline. These receptors originate from an adult who was a healthcare worker with PCR-confirmed SARS-CoV-2 infection or an uninfected control (not recorded which).

At least ten counts were recorded for this clonotype. The J gene is TRBJ2-3, the V gene TRBV7-3, with D tentatively TRBD1 or TRBD2 (5 bases each). Germline lookup yields CDR1 SGHTA and CDR2 FQGTGA. CDR3 length: 14 amino acids. V shed 5 bases and J shed 4 bases, with 13 bases lying between them. CDR3 sequence: CASSRNGAPDTQYF. In DNA, the CDR3 is TGTGCCAGCAGCCGAAACGGGGCCCCAGATACGCAGTATTTT.

This clonotype has a count of ten or more. The chain employs TRBV19 and TRBJ1-4; D is perhaps TRBD1 (6 bases). The CDR3 sequence is 13 residues long. V gave up 9 bases and J gave up 3 bases, with 11 bases separating them. Germline assignment: CDR1 LNHDA and CDR2 SQIVND (reference sequence). For the CDR3, the DNA is TGTGCCAGCGGACAGCTCCCTAATGAAAAACTGTTTTTT. As protein: CASGQLPNEKLFF.

This clonotype was detected ten times or more. The J gene is TRBJ2-3, the V gene TRBV9, with 14 bases identical to TRBD2. The V and J ends lost 3 bases and 4 bases, in that order; junction bases with no gene match: 4. Germline CDR1 and CDR2: SGDLS and YYNGEE. The CDR3 is made up of 16 amino acids. The CDR3 reads CASSAGLAGDADTQYF. CDR3 nucleotides: TGTGCCAGCAGCGCGGGACTAGCGGGGGACGCAGATACGCAGTATTTT.

At least ten counts were recorded for this clonotype. The V and J genes are TRBV28 and TRBJ2-3; 8 nucleotides agree with TRBD1. The CDR3 totals 16 residues. CDR1 MDHEN and CDR2 SYDVKM come from the germline V gene. Trimming removed 9 bases from V and 4 bases from J; junction bases left unmatched: 15. Written as DNA, the CDR3 is TGTGCCAGTACCCTACTCCGGGACAGGACCCCAGATACGCAGTATTTT. Translated: CASTLLRDRTPDTQYF.

The rearrangement links TRBV7-6 to TRBJ1-2; D is uncertain. CDR3 length equals 13 residues. V shed 1 base and J shed 8 bases, with 11 bases lying between them. Germline V CDR1 and CDR2: SGHVS, FNYEAQ. The DNA of the CDR3 is TGTGCCAGCAGCTTAGACAGCCGCAGGGGCTACACCTTC. This translates into CASSLDSRRGYTF. The whole variable domain, filled in from reference TRBV7-6 and TRBJ1-2, reads GAGVSQSPRYKVTKRGQDVALRCDPISGHVSLYWYRQALGQGPEFLTYFNYEAQQDKSGLPNDRFSAERPEGSISTLTIQRTEQRDSAMYRCASSLDSRRGYTFGSGTRLTVV.

V is TRBV18 and J is TRBJ1-1, with 9 positions matching TRBD1. Germline CDR1 reads KGHSH; CDR2 reads LQKENI. This CDR3 has 15 residues. The J segment lost 4 bases and the V segment lost 3 bases, leaving 6 bases of the junction unmatched. The DNA for the CDR3 is TGTGCCAGCTCACCGACAGAGACAGGGGGCACTGAAGCTTTCTTT. This translates into CASSPTETGGTEAFF.

The chain joins TRBV7-9 to TRBJ2-1; 7 bases fit TRBD2. Per germline, CDR1 SEHNR and CDR2 FQNEAQ (reference sequence). This CDR3 contains 13 residues. Trimming removed 5 bases from V and 7 bases from J; junction bases left unmatched: 5. Written as DNA, the CDR3 is TGTGCCAGCAGCCCCGGGCGGGGGAATGAGCAGTTCTTC. It encodes CASSPGRGNEQFF.

This clonotype was picked up a small number of times. The chain employs TRBV5-6 and TRBJ1-2; 7 bases map to TRBD1. The germline CDR1 and CDR2 sequences are SGHDT and YYEEEE. V gave up 4 bases and J gave up 1 base; unmatched junction bases: 10. This CDR3 comprises 16 residues. CDR3: CASSLGQLTFNYGYTF. In nucleotides, the CDR3 is TGTGCCAGCAGCCTGGGACAGCTGACATTTAACTATGGCTACACCTTC.

The rearrangement uses TRBV30 and TRBJ1-1; D gene ambiguous. The germline V and J ends were trimmed by 0 bases and 0 bases, with 5 bases remaining between them. Germline CDR1 and CDR2: GTSNPN and SVGIG (reference sequence). CDR3 length: 13 amino acids. CDR3 in DNA: TGTGCCTGGAGTGTAGGATTGAACACTGAAGCTTTCTTT. This codes for CAWSVGLNTEAFF.

This clonotype was seen a handful of times. This rearrangement joins TRBV24-1 to TRBJ2-5, with 9 nucleotides matching TRBD1. This CDR3 region has 16 residues. The germline V gene encodes CDR1 KGHDR and CDR2 SFDVKD. Trimming cost V 4 bases and J 1 base; bases outside gene matches: 6. The CDR3 region is CATSETGTGSQETQYF. CDR3 sequence (DNA): TGTGCCACCAGTGAAACCGGGACAGGGTCCCAAGAGACCCAGTACTTC.

In its sample, this clonotype was seen a few times. The V and J genes are TRBV28 and TRBJ2-3, with 8 bases matching TRBD2. The CDR3 has 15 amino acids. Per germline, CDR1 MDHEN and CDR2 SYDVKM. V lost 5 bases, J lost 2 bases, and 6 bases stayed unmatched. DNA for the CDR3: TGTGCCAGCAGTCGGGGGGGGCTGTCCACAGATACGCAGTATTTT. It is translated as CASSRGGLSTDTQYF.

The rearrangement links TRBV19 to TRBJ2-1; perhaps TRBD2 as D (6 bases). Trimming took 7 bases from V and 0 from J, leaving 13 bases between them. The CDR3 is 15 residues long. Germline assignment: CDR1 LNHDA and CDR2 SQIVND (reference sequence). This CDR3 is CASIIRGGSYNEQFF. Written as DNA, the CDR3 is TGTGCCAGTATCATAAGGGGAGGCTCCTACAATGAGCAGTTCTTC.

Ten or more counts support this clonotype. The chain recombines TRBV9 with TRBJ1-6; D is possibly TRBD1 (6 bases). This CDR3 contains 15 residues. V lost 1 base and J 7 bases, leaving 12 bases between the germline ends. Germline CDR1 SGDLS, CDR2 YYNGEE. The CDR3, as DNA: TGTGCCAGCAGCGTAAATGGACAGAAAAATTCACCCCTCCACTTT. It is translated as CASSVNGQKNSPLHF.

This clonotype was detected many times. In DNA, the CDR3 is TGCAGTGCTAGTGTAGCTAGCACAGATACGCAGTATTTT. Its protein is CSASVASTDTQYF. The chain uses TRBV20-1 and TRBJ2-3; D is uncertain. V dropped 3 bases and J dropped 0 bases, with 7 bases sitting between them. The germline CDR1 and CDR2 sequences are DFQATT and SNEGSKA (reference sequence). This CDR3 contains 13 residues.

This clonotype has a count of ten or more. The V gene is TRBV20-1, the J gene TRBJ1-5; 7 positions match TRBD1. There are 14 residues in the CDR3. V lost 6 bases, J lost 7 bases, and 12 bases stayed unmatched. Germline CDR1 and CDR2: DFQATT and SNEGSKA (reference sequence). CDR3 DNA sequence: TGCAGTGCCTACCGACAGGGACGAGGACAGCCCCAGCATTTT. Protein sequence: CSAYRQGRGQPQHF.

This clonotype showed up many times. The genes are TRBV7-2 and TRBJ1-5; maybe TRBD1 (6 bases). Trimming pared 0 bases from V and 6 bases from J, leaving 12 bases between. CDR1 is SGHTA and CDR2 is FQGNSA in the germline V gene. The CDR3 consists of 15 residues. The CDR3 nucleotides are TGTGCCAGCAGCTTAGCCGGGGGGCAAAGTCAGCCCCAGCATTTT. Translating gives CASSLAGGQSQPQHF.

V and J are TRBV11-3 and TRBJ2-1; tentatively, D is TRBD2 (5 bases). The ends were cut back, 2 bases at V and 12 bases at J, with 14 bases in the middle. The germline gives CDR1 SGHNT, CDR2 YENEEA. The CDR3 loop spans 13 amino acids. CDR3 in DNA: TGTGCCAGCAGCTTATCCCGGACTGGAAGGCAGTTCTTC. Its translation is CASSLSRTGRQFF.

This clonotype was picked up many times. CDR3 bases: TGTGCCAGCAGGGTGACAATGAACACTGAAGCTTTCTTT. Encoded protein: CASRVTMNTEAFF. J is TRBJ1-1 and V is TRBV6-1; no clear D gene. V was shortened by 6 bases and J by 0 bases, with 8 bases between the two germline ends. The CDR3 runs 13 residues. The germline CDR1 and CDR2 sequences are MNHNS and SASEGT.

V gene TRBV7-2 combines with J gene TRBJ2-3; the D gene is possibly TRBD2 (6 bases). Germline CDR1 is SGHTA and CDR2 is FQGNSA. Trimming pared 5 bases from V and 9 bases from J, leaving 12 bases between. The CDR3 has 12 amino acids. The CDR3 sequence: CASSLGLITQYF. Here the CDR3 DNA reads TGTGCCAGCAGCCTCGGACTAATCACGCAGTATTTT.

This clonotype was detected ten times or more. The chain uses TRBV6-5 and TRBJ2-6, with a tentative D call TRBD1 (5 bases). The CDR3 sequence is 19 residues long. V was cut by 5 bases and J by 0 bases, with 20 bases left in between. CDR1 and CDR2 (germline): MNHEY, SVGAGI. This chain's CDR3 is CASSRDRPTLYSGANVLTF. The CDR3 DNA reads TGTGCCAGCAGTCGAGACAGACCCACACTCTACTCTGGGGCCAACGTCCTGACTTTC.

This clonotype was counted ten times or more. V gene TRBV25-1 combines with J gene TRBJ2-3; D perhaps matches TRBD2 (6 bases). The germline CDR1 and CDR2 sequences are MGHDK and SYGVNS. The V gene lost 2 bases and the J gene lost 0 bases, with 9 bases spanning the gap. This CDR3 is 15 amino acids long. The CDR3 here is CASSEGTSSTDTQYF. Here the CDR3 DNA reads TGTGCCAGCAGTGAAGGGACTTCTAGCACAGATACGCAGTATTTT.

This clonotype was recorded at least ten times. V and J are TRBV12-3 or TRBV12-4 and TRBJ2-3; D ambiguous. The CDR3 contains 12 residues. V was trimmed by 5 bases and J by 4 bases, leaving 7 bases between them. The CDR3 DNA reads as TGTGCCAGCAGTCGATGGGCAGATACGCAGTATTTT. As protein: CASSRWADTQYF.

This clonotype has more than one count but fewer than ten. The rearrangement uses TRBV6-6 and TRBJ2-5; D gene ambiguous. The germline V gene has CDR1 MNHNY and CDR2 SVGAGI (reference sequence). Between the trimmed V and J ends, which lost 6 bases and 2 bases, there was a span of 16 bases. CDR3 length: 15 amino acids. CDR3 DNA sequence: TGTGCCAGCAGACCCCTACACTCCCTACAAGAGACCCAGTACTTC. It codes for CASRPLHSLQETQYF.